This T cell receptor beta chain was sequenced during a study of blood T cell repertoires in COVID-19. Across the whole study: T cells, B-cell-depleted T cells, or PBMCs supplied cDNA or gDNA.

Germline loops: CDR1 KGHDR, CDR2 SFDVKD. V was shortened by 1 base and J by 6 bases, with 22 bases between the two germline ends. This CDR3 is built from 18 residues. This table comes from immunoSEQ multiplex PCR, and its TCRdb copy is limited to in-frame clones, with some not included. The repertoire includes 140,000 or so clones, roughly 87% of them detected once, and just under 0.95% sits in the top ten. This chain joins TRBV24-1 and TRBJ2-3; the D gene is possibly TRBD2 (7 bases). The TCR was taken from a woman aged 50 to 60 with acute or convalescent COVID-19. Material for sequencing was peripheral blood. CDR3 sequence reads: CATSDFRIDAGAQDTQYF. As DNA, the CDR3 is TGTGCCACCAGTGATTTTAGGATCGACGCGGGGGCACAGGATACGCAGTATTTT.